This T cell receptor (beta chain) came from a study of blood T cells in healthy people across ages. Study-level points and caveats: The study found more naive CD4+ cells and higher diversity in long-lived than aged donors. A strong correlation between TCR beta diversity and naive T cell percentage was seen. The authors considered diversity estimates from one million T cells to be underestimates.

Alongside a J-beta primer mix, a sample-barcoded 5' primer served in a second PCR lasting about 6 to 12 cycles. TCRdb used MiXCR to reprocess the 5' RACE reads, holding one entry per CDR3 protein. The sample has 800,000 or so distinct CDR3 sequences, 25% seen once. Germline CDR1 and CDR2: SGHTA and FQGNSA. This CDR3 contains 12 residues. V dropped 4 bases and J dropped 8 bases, with 11 bases sitting between them. Only a few counts were recorded for this clonotype. No antigen is known for it. This sample was shared with a second study, whose subject was T cells of mothers and their children. As that study records: A few mothers and their six children, all healthy Caucasians, donated.

This rearrangement joins TRBV7-2 to TRBJ1-2, with no clear D. The sequence came from a boy younger than 18 in good health. The sample comprised blood. CDR3 region: CASSSAWEGYTF. The CDR3 DNA sequence: TGTGCCAGCAGCTCTGCATGGGAGGGCTACACCTTC.